This entry lists 16 T cell receptor beta chains sequenced from one sample in a study of CD8 T cells in ankylosing spondylitis. General observations from the study: Made up of under ten highly homologous variants, a TCR beta motif appeared characteristic of ankylosing spondylitis blood.

Their antigen targets remain unknown. TCRdb reanalysed the 5' RACE reads using MiXCR and keeps one entry per CDR3 protein. The sample shows about 220,000 distinct CDR3 sequences, about 7% of them seen only once. Sequencing used blood, either unsorted or a sorted T cell fraction (not recorded which). The receptors originated from a male donor with ankylosing spondylitis.

The sample holds many counts of this clonotype. The chain links TRBV29-1 to TRBJ1-2, with TRBD1 identical over 7 bases. The CDR3 covers 15 residues. J was trimmed by 3 bases and V by 5 bases; bases with no gene match: 12. Looked up from germline, CDR1 is SQVTM and CDR2 is ANQGSEA. The chain's CDR3 is CSVIRQGTSDYGYTF. The CDR3 nucleotides are TGCAGCGTTATCCGACAGGGAACTAGCGACTATGGCTACACCTTC.

This clonotype has at least ten counts. The CDR3 region is CASRASTGMNTEAFF. CDR3 DNA sequence: TGTGCCAGCAGGGCTTCGACAGGGATGAACACTGAAGCTTTCTTT. The gene calls are TRBV11-2 and TRBJ1-1; 7 bases line up with TRBD1. The length of the CDR3 is 15 residues. From germline, CDR1 is SGHAT and CDR2 FQNNGV. The V and J ends lost 6 bases and 0 bases, in that order; junction bases with no gene match: 7.

This chain connects TRBV9 to TRBJ2-3; D is uncertain. The CDR3 is made up of 15 amino acids. The V gene's germline CDR1 is SGDLS and CDR2 YYNGEE. V was shortened by 1 base and J by 0 bases, with 9 bases between the two germline ends. The CDR3 DNA reads TGTGCCAGCAGCGTATGGGGAACCAGCACAGATACGCAGTATTTT. Translation: CASSVWGTSTDTQYF.

This clonotype was recorded at least ten times. The CDR3 region has the DNA TGTGCCAGCAGCAGGGACAGGGGGCCGGGAATAGAACTGTTTTTT. Protein: CASSRDRGPGIELFF. The chain employs TRBV5-5 and TRBJ1-4; 12 nucleotides align to TRBD1. Germline V lookup: CDR1 SGHKS, CDR2 YYEKEE (reference sequence). This CDR3 region has 15 residues. V was pared by 4 bases and J by 12 bases, with 10 bases of the junction left unmatched.

This clonotype was detected only a few times. The DNA of the CDR3 is TGTGCCAGCAGTTCCCCCGGACTAGCGGGAGGAGGGGGGCTACAAGAGACCCAGTACTTC. It is translated as CASSSPGLAGGGGLQETQYF. The chain recombines TRBV27 with TRBJ2-5; 14 positions agree with TRBD2. V trimming: 4 bases; J trimming: 2 bases; junction bases outside the gene matches: 15. The CDR3 runs to 20 residues. Germline values: CDR1 MNHEY, CDR2 SMNVEV (reference sequence).

This clonotype was observed a few times. The chain is built from TRBV6-5 and TRBJ2-7, with D possibly TRBD2 on 6 matching bases. Per the germline V gene, CDR1 is MNHEY and CDR2 is SVGAGI. The V gene lost 4 bases and the J gene lost 3 bases, with 10 bases spanning the gap. CDR3 length equals 13 residues. The chain's CDR3 is CASSLTSRYEQYF. The CDR3 nucleotides read TGTGCCAGCAGTTTAACTAGCCGCTACGAGCAGTACTTC.

This clonotype occurred many times. The rearrangement joins TRBV20-1 to TRBJ1-1, with D uncertain. Germline V gene lookup returns CDR1 DFQATT and CDR2 SNEGSKA (reference sequence). The CDR3 consists of 15 residues. The ends were cut back, 2 bases at V and 1 base at J, with 14 bases in the middle. The CDR3 protein is CSARPPASANTEAFF. The CDR3 DNA reads as TGCAGTGCTAGACCCCCCGCCTCGGCGAACACTGAAGCTTTCTTT.

This clonotype was seen ten or more times. The genes are TRBV4-3 and TRBJ1-1, with no clear D. From germline, CDR1 is LGHNA and CDR2 YSLEER. Trimming cost V 4 bases and J 3 bases, with 18 bases left between them. CDR3 size: 16 residues. The CDR3 region is CASSPLVRQLDTEAFF. Written as DNA, the CDR3 is TGCGCCAGCAGCCCCCTGGTGAGGCAGTTGGACACTGAAGCTTTCTTT.

There are many counts of this clonotype. V usage is TRBV9 and J usage is TRBJ2-3; perhaps D is TRBD1 or TRBD2 (5 bases each). V was trimmed by 0 bases and J by 7 bases, leaving 18 bases between them. This CDR3 region has 16 residues. Germline CDR1 is SGDLS and CDR2 is YYNGEE. The CDR3 nucleotides are TGTGCCAGCAGCGTAGAGGGGAGCAGGTACAAGAATACGCAGTATTTT. Translation: CASSVEGSRYKNTQYF.

The table lists this clonotype with many counts. The chain links TRBV12-3 or TRBV12-4 to TRBJ1-5, with no clear D. V gave up 7 bases and J gave up 2 bases, with 9 bases separating them. This CDR3 has 13 residues. This CDR3 is CASTTTRNQPQHF. CDR3 bases: TGTGCCAGCACCACCACCCGCAATCAGCCCCAGCATTTT.

This clonotype was observed many times. CDR3: CAISERTTQYF. The CDR3, as DNA: TGTGCCATCAGTGAACGGACGACCCAGTACTTC. The rearrangement joins TRBV10-3 to TRBJ2-5; no firm D call. Germline V gene lookup returns CDR1 ENHRY and CDR2 SYGVKD. The CDR3 totals 11 residues. Trimming removed 3 bases at V and 7 bases at J, with 6 bases between.

This clonotype has a handful of counts. The rearrangement uses TRBV30 and TRBJ2-1, with D possibly matching TRBD2 (6 bases). This CDR3 is 15 amino acids long. The V end was cut by 0 bases, the J end by 2 bases, with 11 bases between. The germline CDR1 and CDR2 sequences are GTSNPN and SVGIG (reference sequence). Written as DNA, the CDR3 is TGTGCCTGGAGTGTAGGGACTGGGACCTACAATGAGCAGTTCTTC. Translating it yields CAWSVGTGTYNEQFF.

This clonotype appeared many times. The chain links TRBV27 to TRBJ2-7, with D possibly being TRBD1 (7 bases). The germline gives CDR1 MNHEY, CDR2 SMNVEV (reference sequence). The CDR3 has 15 residues. V lost 3 bases, J lost 4 bases, and 16 bases lay in between. CDR3 coding DNA: TGTGCCAGCAGTTTCGAAGGCAGGGGGAGGTACGAGCAGTACTTC. Residues: CASSFEGRGRYEQYF.

In this sample, this clonotype turned up a few times. CDR3 nucleotide sequence: TGTGCCAGCAGTTACTTTGGTTTTAATGAGCAGTTCTTC. It translates to CASSYFGFNEQFF. V gene TRBV6-6 combines with J gene TRBJ2-1, with unresolved D. The CDR3 has 13 amino acids. Germline V gene sequence: CDR1 MNHNY, CDR2 SVGAGI (reference sequence). Between the trimmed V and J ends, which lost 1 base and 7 bases, there was a span of 8 bases.

This clonotype was observed at least ten times. This chain joins TRBV27 and TRBJ2-1; D not resolved. The CDR3 has 14 amino acids. Germline lookup yields CDR1 MNHEY and CDR2 SMNVEV (reference sequence). Trimming took off 3 bases at V and 2 bases at J, with 8 bases between the two ends. DNA for the CDR3: TGTGCCAGCAGTTTTGACGGAACCTACAATGAGCAGTTCTTC. This gives the protein CASSFDGTYNEQFF.

This clonotype was seen more than once but under ten times. A junction boundary mismatches the germline segment, possibly from a read error. V is TRBV7-2 and J is TRBJ2-1; possible D gene TRBD2, 5 bases. This CDR3 contains 15 residues. The germline V gene encodes CDR1 SGHTA and CDR2 FQGNSA. The CDR3 is CASSLGDYLYIEQFF. The DNA of the CDR3 is TGTGCCAGCAGCTTAGGAGACTACCTGTACATTGAGCAGTTCTTC.